Below are 2 T cell receptor beta chains sequenced from a single sample in a study of T cell repertoires in cytomegalovirus infection. TCRdb used MiXCR to reprocess the reads, holding one entry per CDR3 protein. The sample lists more than 400,000 distinct CDR3 sequences, 26% occurring once. Sequencing used PBMCs. Receptor source: a human donor in good health (CMV status not recorded). Some clones in this sample may be carry-over from other donors' samples.

In its sample, this clonotype was seen a few times. V usage is TRBV7-9 and J usage is TRBJ1-2, with 7 bases aligning to TRBD1. CDR3 length: 15 residues. CDR1 is SEHNR, CDR2 FQNEAQ, per germline (reference sequence). The ends lost 4 bases at V and 4 bases at J; junction bases unmatched: 9. The CDR3 protein is CASSSPRQGTYGYTF. CDR3 DNA sequence: TGTGCCAGCAGCTCCCCCCGACAGGGAACCTATGGCTACACCTTC.

The chain joins TRBV2 to TRBJ1-5; the D is unclear. The CDR3 loop spans 15 amino acids. Germline V CDR1 and CDR2: SNHLY, FYNNEI. With 4 bases removed from V and 0 bases from J, the gap between germline ends came to 10 bases. CDR3 sequence: CASSAGSDSNQPQHF. The CDR3 DNA is TGTGCCAGCAGTGCCGGGTCAGATAGCAATCAGCCCCAGCATTTT.